This TCR beta chain was found in a study of blood T cell repertoires in COVID-19. Authors' data handling: Amplification of reference gene primers provided the estimated nucleated cell counts. Generated by immunoSEQ multiplex PCR, the TCRdb table keeps only in-frame clones and is missing some. That table gives V, J and clone size, and the DNA gave D and trimming. Altogether roughly 68,000 clones are present, approximately 82% being singletons, with the ten largest covering around 15%. CDR1 is MNHEY and CDR2 is SMNVEV in the germline V gene (reference sequence). Between the trimmed V and J ends, which lost 5 bases and 2 bases, there was a span of 12 bases. The CDR3 spans 14 residues.

The chain recombines TRBV27 with TRBJ1-2; D not resolved. The sequencing input was peripheral blood. This TCR was recovered from a man aged 80 or over with active COVID-19. This CDR3 is CASSGNRGNYGYTF. CDR3 DNA: TGTGCCAGCAGTGGAAACCGGGGAAACTATGGCTACACCTTC.